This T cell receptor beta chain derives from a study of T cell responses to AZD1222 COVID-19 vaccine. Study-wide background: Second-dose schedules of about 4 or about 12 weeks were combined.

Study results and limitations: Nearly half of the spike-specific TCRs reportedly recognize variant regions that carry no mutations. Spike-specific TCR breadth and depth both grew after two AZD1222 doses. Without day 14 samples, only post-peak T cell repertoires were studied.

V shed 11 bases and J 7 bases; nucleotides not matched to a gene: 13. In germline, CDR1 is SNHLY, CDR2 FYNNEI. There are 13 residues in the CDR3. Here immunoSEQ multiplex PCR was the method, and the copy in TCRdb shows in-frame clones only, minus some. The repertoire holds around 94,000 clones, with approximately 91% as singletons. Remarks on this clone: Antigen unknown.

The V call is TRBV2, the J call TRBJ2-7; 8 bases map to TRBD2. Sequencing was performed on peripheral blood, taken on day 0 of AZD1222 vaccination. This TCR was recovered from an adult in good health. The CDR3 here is CAGQTSGVGEQYF. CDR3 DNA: TGTGCCGGACAAACTAGCGGAGTCGGGGAGCAGTACTTC.